The 24 T cell receptor beta chains below all came from one sample that was sequenced in a study of T cells after yellow fever vaccination. TCRdb re-called the 5' RACE reads with MiXCR, one entry per CDR3 protein. The data contain about 510,000 distinct CDR3 sequences, 21% of them seen just once; the ten biggest clones take up approximately 16%. This specimen was PBMCs, taken less than 25 days after the first yellow fever vaccination. These TCRs come from a man in his late teens or twenties who received the YFV17D yellow fever vaccine.

The J gene is TRBJ2-2, the V gene TRBV5-4; the match to TRBD2 covers 9 bases. V was clipped by 3 bases and J by 5 bases; unmatched bases: 5. The CDR3 consists of 15 residues. Germline V lookup: CDR1 SGHNT, CDR2 YYREEE (reference sequence). In DNA, the CDR3 is TGTGCCAGCAGCTCGCGGGGGGGCTTGACCGGGGAGCTGTTTTTT. Protein: CASSSRGGLTGELFF.

The chain has TRBV27 and TRBJ2-3, with TRBD1 identical over 9 bases. The CDR3 is made up of 18 amino acids. Germline lookup yields CDR1 MNHEY and CDR2 SMNVEV (reference sequence). J was trimmed by 3 bases and V by 2 bases; bases with no gene match: 12. The CDR3 protein is CASSLGGGGQGLTDTQYF. The CDR3 DNA reads TGTGCCAGCAGTTTAGGGGGGGGAGGACAGGGGTTAACAGATACGCAGTATTTT.

Only a few counts were recorded for this clonotype. The V call is TRBV11-2, the J call TRBJ2-5; no reliable D call. Trimming took off 0 bases at V and 5 bases at J, with 7 bases between the two ends. The CDR3 has 13 residues. Germline V gene data show CDR1 as SGHAT and CDR2 as FQNNGV. CDR3 coding DNA: TGTGCCAGCAGCTTAGACCAGTGGGAGACCCAGTACTTC. Translating it yields CASSLDQWETQYF.

Here the CDR3 DNA reads TGCAGTGCTAACGGGGGGGGGGTGGATACGCAGTATTTT. Translating it yields CSANGGGVDTQYF. V usage is TRBV20-1 and J usage is TRBJ2-3; 8 bases map to TRBD2. Germline loops: CDR1 DFQATT, CDR2 SNEGSKA (reference sequence). The CDR3 runs 13 residues. With 4 bases clipped from V and 6 bases from J, the junction kept 6 bases outside the gene matches.

V is TRBV6-1 and J is TRBJ2-7; the D gene is possibly TRBD1 (5 bases). In germline, CDR1 is MNHNS, CDR2 SASEGT. V was pared by 7 bases and J by 2 bases, with 12 bases between. CDR3 length: 13 residues. The CDR3 DNA follows: TGTGCCAGCAAGGCACAGGACGCCTACGAGCAGTACGTC. Protein: CASKAQDAYEQYV.

This clonotype turned up a few times. The chain has TRBV7-2 and TRBJ2-4; no definite D call. Germline CDR1 SGHTA, CDR2 FQGNSA. Trimming took 5 bases from V and 0 from J, leaving 11 bases between them. CDR3 size: 15 residues. The CDR3 region is CASSAITVAKNIQYF. The DNA of the CDR3 is TGTGCCAGCAGCGCCATCACGGTAGCCAAAAACATTCAGTACTTC.

This clonotype was counted a few times. The chain uses TRBV27 and TRBJ2-7; perhaps D is TRBD1 or TRBD2 (6 bases each). Germline V gives CDR1 MNHEY, CDR2 SMNVEV (reference sequence). Trimming cost V 2 bases and J 0 bases, with 8 bases left between them. The CDR3 sequence is 14 residues long. The CDR3 is CASSLGGHSYEQYF. The CDR3, as DNA: TGTGCCAGCAGTTTAGGGGGGCACTCCTACGAGCAGTACTTC.

This clonotype was detected a few times. This rearrangement joins TRBV28 to TRBJ1-1; D is unresolved. This CDR3 has 13 residues. Germline assignment: CDR1 MDHEN and CDR2 SYDVKM. The V end lost 3 bases, the J end lost 7 bases, and 12 bases lay between the germline ends. DNA for the CDR3: TGTGCCAGCAGTTTCAGGTCGGGCGTTGAAGCTTTCTTT. Its translation: CASSFRSGVEAFF.

At least ten counts were recorded for this clonotype. The chain combines TRBV12-3 or TRBV12-4 with TRBJ2-3; D is undetermined. With 5 bases removed from V and 8 bases from J, the gap between germline ends came to 14 bases. The CDR3 has 13 residues. The CDR3 DNA follows: TGTGCCAGCAGTCTCCACCGCCGGCCTACGCAGTATTTT. Protein: CASSLHRRPTQYF.

This chain links TRBV5-4 with TRBJ1-6; 7 nucleotides match TRBD1. V lost 5 bases, J lost 4 bases, and 3 bases stayed unmatched. Per germline, CDR1 SGHNT and CDR2 YYREEE (reference sequence). The CDR3 loop spans 14 amino acids. CDR3 in DNA: TGTGCCAGCAGTGGGACAGATTATAATTCACCCCTCCACTTT. This translates into CASSGTDYNSPLHF.

This chain connects TRBV29-1 to TRBJ1-2; D is possibly TRBD1 (5 bases). V shed 7 bases and J shed 2 bases, with 20 bases lying between them. The germline V gene encodes CDR1 SQVTM and CDR2 ANQGSEA. The CDR3 totals 15 residues. Here the CDR3 reads CSATGTENFNYGYTF. CDR3 DNA sequence: TGCAGCGCTACCGGGACCGAGAACTTCAACTATGGCTACACCTTC. Filled out from reference TRBV29-1 and TRBJ1-2, the complete variable domain reads SAVISQKPSRDICQRGTSLTIQCQVDSQVTMMFWYRQQPGQSLTLIATANQGSEATYESGFVIDKFPISRPNLTFSTLTVSNMSPEDSSIYLCSATGTENFNYGYTFGSGTRLTVV.

This clonotype was counted a few times. The genes are TRBV5-1 and TRBJ1-1, with D tentatively TRBD1 (5 bases). Germline V CDR1 and CDR2: SGHRS, YFSETQ. V was shortened by 3 bases and J by 6 bases, with 18 bases between the two germline ends. This CDR3 contains 15 residues. CDR3 coding DNA: TGCGCCAGCAGCTCTCTCCGCGCGGGGGACGCTGAAGCTTTCTTT. Translation: CASSSLRAGDAEAFF.

The rearrangement joins TRBV6-2 or TRBV6-3 to TRBJ2-3; no definite D call. The germline CDR1 and CDR2 sequences are MNHEY and SVGEGT. CDR3 length equals 13 residues. Trimming took 5 bases from V and 5 from J, leaving 11 bases between them. This CDR3 is CASSQSLGDTQYF. CDR3 bases: TGTGCCAGCAGTCAGTCCTTGGGAGATACGCAGTATTTT.

A few counts support this clonotype. The chain uses TRBV27 and TRBJ1-6; tentatively, D is TRBD1 (5 bases). Per the germline V gene, CDR1 is MNHEY and CDR2 is SMNVEV (reference sequence). CDR3 size: 13 residues. V was shortened by 7 bases and J by 9 bases, with 13 bases between the two germline ends. This CDR3 is CASTGGWGSPLHF. The DNA for the CDR3 is TGTGCCAGCACGGGGGGTTGGGGTTCACCCCTCCACTTT.

There are many counts of this clonotype. This rearrangement joins TRBV12-3 or TRBV12-4 to TRBJ2-1; D is undetermined. The CDR3 extends over 12 amino acids. The germline V and J ends were trimmed by 3 bases and 8 bases, with 8 bases remaining between them. CDR3 residues: CASSFQGYEQFF. The CDR3 DNA reads as TGTGCCAGCAGTTTCCAAGGGTATGAGCAGTTCTTC.

This clonotype was seen a few times. The rearrangement uses TRBV19 and TRBJ2-7; D not resolved. This CDR3 has 13 residues. V gave up 5 bases and J gave up 5 bases, with 13 bases separating them. Germline CDR1 LNHDA, CDR2 SQIVND (reference sequence). DNA for the CDR3: TGTGCCAGTAGTCCCCCGGCGACCGACGAGCAGTACTTC. It translates to CASSPPATDEQYF.

The chain uses TRBV20-1 and TRBJ2-1; 7 bases fit TRBD2. The CDR3 loop spans 17 amino acids. Germline CDR1 reads DFQATT; CDR2 reads SNEGSKA (reference sequence). The V and J ends lost 0 bases and 0 bases, in that order; junction bases with no gene match: 8. The CDR3 region has the DNA TGCAGTGCTAGAGATGCCCAGCGGGGTGCCTCCTACAATGAGCAGTTCTTC. The encoded protein is CSARDAQRGASYNEQFF.

This clonotype was seen a few times. This rearrangement joins TRBV30 to TRBJ2-7, with 7 bases lining up with TRBD1. This CDR3 has 13 amino acids. V lost 1 base to trimming and J lost 2 bases; unmatched junction nucleotides: 2. Germline-derived CDR1 and CDR2 are GTSNPN and SVGIG (reference sequence). CDR3 DNA sequence: TGTGCCTGGAGTGCGACAGGGCCCTACGAGCAGTACTTC. Its translation: CAWSATGPYEQYF.

This clonotype was observed a few times. The chain is built from TRBV27 and TRBJ2-2; 7 positions match TRBD1. CDR1 and CDR2 (germline): MNHEY, SMNVEV (reference sequence). The trim removed 8 bases at V and 6 bases at J, leaving 6 bases unmatched. This CDR3 region has 13 residues. This CDR3 reads CASRQGGAGELFF. For the CDR3, the DNA is TGTGCCAGCCGACAGGGTGGGGCCGGGGAGCTGTTTTTT.

The chain uses TRBV5-6 and TRBJ2-7; the D is unclear. The V end lost 5 bases, the J end lost 4 bases, and 22 bases lay between the germline ends. In germline, CDR1 is SGHDT, CDR2 YYEEEE. The CDR3 spans 16 residues. The CDR3 protein is CASRPRWTGENYEQYV. For the CDR3, the DNA is TGTGCCAGCAGACCACGCTGGACCGGTGAAAATTACGAGCAGTACGTC.

The V gene is TRBV19, the J gene TRBJ2-7; TRBD2 is a possible D gene (7 bases). The ends were cut back, 3 bases at V and 5 bases at J, with 26 bases in the middle. The CDR3 length is 18 residues. Per germline, CDR1 LNHDA and CDR2 SQIVND (reference sequence). The CDR3 reads CASSIKNQWRGRRDEQYV. CDR3 nucleotide sequence: TGTGCCAGTAGTATCAAAAATCAATGGCGGGGGCGAAGGGACGAGCAGTACGTC.

This chain links TRBV7-2 with TRBJ2-3, with a possible D match to TRBD2 (6 bases). The CDR3 runs 16 residues. V shed 6 bases and J shed 2 bases, with 18 bases lying between them. From germline, CDR1 is SGHTA and CDR2 FQGNSA. CDR3 sequence reads: CASRPRTGDDTDTQYF. The DNA for the CDR3 is TGTGCCAGCAGGCCTCGGACGGGGGACGACACAGATACGCAGTATTTT.

This clonotype was detected ten times or more. The DNA of the CDR3 is TGTGCCAGCAGCGCAGGACTAGCGGGGGCAGATACGCAGTATTTT. It codes for CASSAGLAGADTQYF. The chain recombines TRBV9 with TRBJ2-3; 13 nucleotides line up with TRBD2. Losses at the gene ends were 3 bases for V and 4 bases for J; bases not matched to a gene: 2. The length of the CDR3 is 15 residues. Germline values: CDR1 SGDLS, CDR2 YYNGEE.

This clonotype was counted only a few times. CDR3 loop: CSATTGSSGNTIYF. The CDR3 coding sequence is TGCAGTGCAACCACAGGGAGCTCTGGAAACACCATATATTTT. This chain connects TRBV20-1 to TRBJ1-3, with TRBD1 as a possible D gene (6 bases). V was cut by 6 bases and J by 0 bases, with 12 bases left in between. Germline values: CDR1 DFQATT, CDR2 SNEGSKA (reference sequence). This CDR3 contains 14 residues.